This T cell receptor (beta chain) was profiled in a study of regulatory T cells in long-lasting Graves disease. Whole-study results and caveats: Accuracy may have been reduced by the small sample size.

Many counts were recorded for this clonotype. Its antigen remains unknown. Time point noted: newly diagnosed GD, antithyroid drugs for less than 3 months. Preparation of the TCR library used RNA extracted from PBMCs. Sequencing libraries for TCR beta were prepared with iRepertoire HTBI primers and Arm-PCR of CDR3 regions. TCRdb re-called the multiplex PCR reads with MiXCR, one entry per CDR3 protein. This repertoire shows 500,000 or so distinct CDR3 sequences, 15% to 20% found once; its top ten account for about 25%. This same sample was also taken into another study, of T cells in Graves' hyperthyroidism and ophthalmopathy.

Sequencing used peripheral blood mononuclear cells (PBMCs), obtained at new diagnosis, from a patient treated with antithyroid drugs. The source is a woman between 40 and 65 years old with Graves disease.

CDR3 sequence (DNA): TGTGCCACCAGCAGAGTTGGCCAGCGCTTGAAAGCTTTCTTT. As protein: CATSRVGQRLKAFF. The chain joins TRBV15 to TRBJ1-1; no clear D gene. V lost 1 base and J lost 9, with 15 bases in between. Germline CDR1 and CDR2: LNHNV and YYDKDF (reference sequence). The CDR3 has 14 residues. Full variable domain (missing parts from reference TRBV15 and TRBJ1-1): DAMVIQNPRYQVTQFGKPVTLSCSQTLNHNVMYWYQQKSSQAPKLLFHYYDKDFNNEADTPDNFQSRRPNTSFCFLDIRSPGLGDTAMYLCATSRVGQRLKAFFGQGTRLTVV.